This note documents a single T cell receptor (beta chain) sequence. The sample originates from a study of blood T cell repertoires in COVID-19. Overall study: PBMCs, B-cell-depleted T cells, or T cells were the source of the cDNA or gDNA that made up the material.

In the original processing: Amplified reference gene primers provided the basis for estimating nucleated cell counts. Sequencing was performed with immunoSEQ multiplex PCR; in TCRdb, only in-frame clones are kept and a portion is missing. That table gives V, J and clone size, and the DNA gave D and trimming. Here the sample spans roughly 250,000 clones, roughly 88% being singletons. V dropped 3 bases and J dropped 1 base, with 7 bases sitting between them. The CDR3 is 13 residues long. CDR1 is GTSNPN, CDR2 SVGIG, per germline (reference sequence). The chain joins TRBV30 to TRBJ1-3, with D perhaps matching TRBD1 (6 bases). This TCR was sampled from a human donor with COVID-19, enrolled during active disease. The donor label of this sample is uncertain. What was sequenced was peripheral blood. The CDR3 loop is CAWSRGSGNTIYF. CDR3 bases: TGTGCCTGGAGCAGGGGTTCTGGAAACACCATATATTTT.